This T cell receptor beta chain was captured in a study of shared clonotypes between healthy human individuals. Splitting of each subset's genomic DNA was done evenly across several immunoSEQ plates. The assay was immunoSEQ multiplex PCR, and TCRdb's table has in-frame clones only and misses some. Of around 510,000 clones in the sample, around three quarters were seen once. Sample: PBMCs. The TCR sequence derives from a woman between 40 and 55 years old in good health. Some clones in this sample may be carry-over from other donors' samples.

Written as DNA, the CDR3 is TGTGCCAGCAATATGGGCGCGGACGGACGGATCCACGAGCAGTACTTC. It specifies CASNMGADGRIHEQYF. The rearrangement joins TRBV2 to TRBJ2-7; D is ambiguous. This CDR3 has 16 amino acids. V was clipped by 7 bases and J by 5 bases, with 24 bases between them. The germline gives CDR1 SNHLY, CDR2 FYNNEI.